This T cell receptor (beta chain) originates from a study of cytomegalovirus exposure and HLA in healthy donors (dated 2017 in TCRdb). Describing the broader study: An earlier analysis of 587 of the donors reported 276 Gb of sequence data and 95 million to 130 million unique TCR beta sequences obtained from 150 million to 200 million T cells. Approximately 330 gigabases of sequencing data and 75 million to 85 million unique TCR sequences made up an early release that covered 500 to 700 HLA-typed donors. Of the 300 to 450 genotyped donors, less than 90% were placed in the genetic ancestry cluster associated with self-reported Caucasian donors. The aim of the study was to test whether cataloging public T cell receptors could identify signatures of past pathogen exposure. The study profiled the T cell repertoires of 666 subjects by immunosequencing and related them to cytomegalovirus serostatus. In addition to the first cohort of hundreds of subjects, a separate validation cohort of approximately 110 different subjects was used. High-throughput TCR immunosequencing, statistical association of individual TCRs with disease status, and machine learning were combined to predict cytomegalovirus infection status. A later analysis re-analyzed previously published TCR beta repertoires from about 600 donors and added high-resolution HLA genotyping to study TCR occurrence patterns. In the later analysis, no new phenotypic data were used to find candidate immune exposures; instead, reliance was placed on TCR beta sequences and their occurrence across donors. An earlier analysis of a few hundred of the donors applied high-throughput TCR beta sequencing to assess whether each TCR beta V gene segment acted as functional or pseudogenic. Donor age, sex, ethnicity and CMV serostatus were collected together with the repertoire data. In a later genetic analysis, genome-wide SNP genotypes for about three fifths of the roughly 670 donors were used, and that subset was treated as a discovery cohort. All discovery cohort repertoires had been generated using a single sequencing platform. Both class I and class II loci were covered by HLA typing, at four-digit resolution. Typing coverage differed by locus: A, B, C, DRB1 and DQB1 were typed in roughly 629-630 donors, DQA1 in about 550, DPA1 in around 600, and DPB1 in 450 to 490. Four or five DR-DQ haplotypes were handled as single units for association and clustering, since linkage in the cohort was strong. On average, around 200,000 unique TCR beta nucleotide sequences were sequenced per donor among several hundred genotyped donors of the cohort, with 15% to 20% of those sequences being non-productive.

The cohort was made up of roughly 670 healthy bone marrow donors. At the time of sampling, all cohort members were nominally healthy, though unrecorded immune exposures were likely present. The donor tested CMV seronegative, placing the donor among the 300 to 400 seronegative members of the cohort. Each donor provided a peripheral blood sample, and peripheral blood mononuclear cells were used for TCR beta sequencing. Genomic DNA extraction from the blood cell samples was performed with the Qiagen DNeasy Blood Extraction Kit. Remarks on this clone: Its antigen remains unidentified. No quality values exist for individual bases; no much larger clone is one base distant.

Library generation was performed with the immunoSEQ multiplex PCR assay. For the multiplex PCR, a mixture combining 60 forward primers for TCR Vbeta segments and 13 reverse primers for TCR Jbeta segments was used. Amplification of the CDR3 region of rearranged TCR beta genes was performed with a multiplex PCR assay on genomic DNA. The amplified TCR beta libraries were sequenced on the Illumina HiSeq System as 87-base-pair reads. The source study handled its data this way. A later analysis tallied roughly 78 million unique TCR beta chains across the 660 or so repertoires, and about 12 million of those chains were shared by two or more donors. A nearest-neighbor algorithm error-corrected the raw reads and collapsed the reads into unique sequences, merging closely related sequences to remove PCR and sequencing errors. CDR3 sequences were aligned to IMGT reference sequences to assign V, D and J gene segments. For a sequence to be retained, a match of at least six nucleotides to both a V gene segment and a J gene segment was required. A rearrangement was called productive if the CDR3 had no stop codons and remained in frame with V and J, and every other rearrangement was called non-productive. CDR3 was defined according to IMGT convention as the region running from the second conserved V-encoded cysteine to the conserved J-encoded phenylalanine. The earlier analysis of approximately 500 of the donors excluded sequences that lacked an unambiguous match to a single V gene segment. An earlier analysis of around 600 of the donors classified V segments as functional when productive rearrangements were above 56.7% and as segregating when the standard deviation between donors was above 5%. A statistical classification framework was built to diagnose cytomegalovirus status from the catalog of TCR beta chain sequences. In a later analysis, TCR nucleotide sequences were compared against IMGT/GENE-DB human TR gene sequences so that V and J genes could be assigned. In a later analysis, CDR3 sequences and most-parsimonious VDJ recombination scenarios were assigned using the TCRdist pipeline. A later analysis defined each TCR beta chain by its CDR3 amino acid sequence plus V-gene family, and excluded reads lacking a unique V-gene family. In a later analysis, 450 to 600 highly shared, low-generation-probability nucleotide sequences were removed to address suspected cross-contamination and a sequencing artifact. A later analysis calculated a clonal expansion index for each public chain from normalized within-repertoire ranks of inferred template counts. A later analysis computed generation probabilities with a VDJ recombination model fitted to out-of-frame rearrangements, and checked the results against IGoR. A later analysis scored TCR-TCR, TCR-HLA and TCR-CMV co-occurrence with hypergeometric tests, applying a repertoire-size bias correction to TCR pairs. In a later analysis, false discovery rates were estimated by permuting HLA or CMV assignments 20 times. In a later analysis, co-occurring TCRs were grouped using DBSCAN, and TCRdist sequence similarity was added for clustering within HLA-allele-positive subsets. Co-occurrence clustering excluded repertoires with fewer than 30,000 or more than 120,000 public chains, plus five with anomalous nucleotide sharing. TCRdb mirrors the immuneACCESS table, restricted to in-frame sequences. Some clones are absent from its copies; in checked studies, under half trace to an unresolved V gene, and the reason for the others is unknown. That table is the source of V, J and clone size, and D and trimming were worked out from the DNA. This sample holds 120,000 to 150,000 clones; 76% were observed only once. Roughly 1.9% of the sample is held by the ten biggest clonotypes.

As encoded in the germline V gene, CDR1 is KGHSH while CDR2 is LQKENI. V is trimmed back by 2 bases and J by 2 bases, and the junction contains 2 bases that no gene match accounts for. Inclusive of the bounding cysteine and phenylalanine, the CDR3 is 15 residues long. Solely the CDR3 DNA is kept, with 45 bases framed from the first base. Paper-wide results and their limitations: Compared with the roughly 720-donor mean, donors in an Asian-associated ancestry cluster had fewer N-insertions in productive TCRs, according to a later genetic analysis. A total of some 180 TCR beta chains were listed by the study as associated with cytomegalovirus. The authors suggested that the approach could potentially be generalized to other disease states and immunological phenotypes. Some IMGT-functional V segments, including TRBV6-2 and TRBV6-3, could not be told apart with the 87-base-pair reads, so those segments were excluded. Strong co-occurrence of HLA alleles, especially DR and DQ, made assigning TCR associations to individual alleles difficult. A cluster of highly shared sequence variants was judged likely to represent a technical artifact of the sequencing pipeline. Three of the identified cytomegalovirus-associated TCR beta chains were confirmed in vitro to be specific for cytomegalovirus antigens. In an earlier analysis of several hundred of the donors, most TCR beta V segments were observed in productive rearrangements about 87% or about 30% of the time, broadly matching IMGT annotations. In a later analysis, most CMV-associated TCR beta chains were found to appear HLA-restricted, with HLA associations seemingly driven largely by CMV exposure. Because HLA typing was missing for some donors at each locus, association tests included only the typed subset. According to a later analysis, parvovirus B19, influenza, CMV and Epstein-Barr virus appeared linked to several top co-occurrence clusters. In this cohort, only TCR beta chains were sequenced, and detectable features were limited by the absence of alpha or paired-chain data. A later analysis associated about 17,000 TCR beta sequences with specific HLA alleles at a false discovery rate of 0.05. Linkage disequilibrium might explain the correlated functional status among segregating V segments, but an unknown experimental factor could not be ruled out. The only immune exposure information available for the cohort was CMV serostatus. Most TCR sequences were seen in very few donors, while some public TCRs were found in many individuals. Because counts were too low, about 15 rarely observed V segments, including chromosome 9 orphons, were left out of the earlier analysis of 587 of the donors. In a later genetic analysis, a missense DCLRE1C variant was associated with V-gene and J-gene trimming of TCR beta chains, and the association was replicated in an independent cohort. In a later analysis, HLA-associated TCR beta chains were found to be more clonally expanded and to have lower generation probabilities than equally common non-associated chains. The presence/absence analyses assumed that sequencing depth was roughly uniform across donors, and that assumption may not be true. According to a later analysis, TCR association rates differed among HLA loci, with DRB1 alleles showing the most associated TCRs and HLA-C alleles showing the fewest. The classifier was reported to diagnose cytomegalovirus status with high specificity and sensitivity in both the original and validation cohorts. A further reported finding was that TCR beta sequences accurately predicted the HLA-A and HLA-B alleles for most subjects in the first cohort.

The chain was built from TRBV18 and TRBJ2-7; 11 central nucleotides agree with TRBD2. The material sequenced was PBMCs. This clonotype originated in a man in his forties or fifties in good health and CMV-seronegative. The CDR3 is CASSPGTSGTYEQYF. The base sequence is TGTGCCAGCTCACCAGGGACTAGCGGAACCTACGAGCAGTACTTC.